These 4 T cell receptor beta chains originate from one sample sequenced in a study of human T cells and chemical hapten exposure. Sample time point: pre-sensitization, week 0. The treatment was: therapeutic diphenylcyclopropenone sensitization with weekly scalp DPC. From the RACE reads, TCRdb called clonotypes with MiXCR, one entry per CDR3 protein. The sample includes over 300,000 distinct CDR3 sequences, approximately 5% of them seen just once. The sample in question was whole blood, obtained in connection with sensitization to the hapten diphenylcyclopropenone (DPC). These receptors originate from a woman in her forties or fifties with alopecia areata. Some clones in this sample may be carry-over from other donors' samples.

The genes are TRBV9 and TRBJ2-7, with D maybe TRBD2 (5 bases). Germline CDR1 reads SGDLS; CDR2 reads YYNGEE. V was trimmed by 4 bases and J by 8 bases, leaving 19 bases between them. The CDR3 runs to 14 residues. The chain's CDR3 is CASSPGGSYVKQYF. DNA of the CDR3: TGTGCCAGCAGCCCCGGAGGCTCTTACGTCAAGCAGTACTTC.

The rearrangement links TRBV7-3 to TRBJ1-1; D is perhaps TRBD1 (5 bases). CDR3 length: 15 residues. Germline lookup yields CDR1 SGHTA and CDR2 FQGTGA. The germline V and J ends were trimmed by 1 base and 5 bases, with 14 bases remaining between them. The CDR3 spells CASSLKAGIRTEAFF. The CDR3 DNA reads TGTGCCAGCAGCTTAAAGGCAGGGATAAGGACTGAAGCTTTCTTT. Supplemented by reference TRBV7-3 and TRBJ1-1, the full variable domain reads GAGVSQTPSNKVTEKGKYVELRCDPISGHTALYWYRQSLGQGPEFLIYFQGTGAADDSGLPNDRFFAVRPEGSVSTLKIQRTERGDSAVYLCASSLKAGIRTEAFFGQGTRLTVV.

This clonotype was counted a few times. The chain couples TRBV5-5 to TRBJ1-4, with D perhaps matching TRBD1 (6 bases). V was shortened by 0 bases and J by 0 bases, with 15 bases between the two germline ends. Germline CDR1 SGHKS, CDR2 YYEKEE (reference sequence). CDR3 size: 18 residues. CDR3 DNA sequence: TGTGCCAGCAGCTTGGAGGGGGGCGAAGGTGCAACTAATGAAAAACTGTTTTTT. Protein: CASSLEGGEGATNEKLFF.

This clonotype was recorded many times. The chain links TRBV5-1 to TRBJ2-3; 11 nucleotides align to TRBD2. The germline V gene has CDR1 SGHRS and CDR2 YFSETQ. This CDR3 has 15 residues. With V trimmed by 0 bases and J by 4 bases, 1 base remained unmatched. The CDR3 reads CASSLASGGSDTQYF. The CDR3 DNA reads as TGCGCCAGCAGCTTGGCTAGCGGGGGGTCAGATACGCAGTATTTT.